The 8 T cell receptor beta chains in this list originate from one sample, sequenced in a study of blood T cell repertoires in COVID-19. This table comes from immunoSEQ multiplex PCR, and its TCRdb copy is limited to in-frame clones, with some not included. Here the sample spans a few hundred thousand clones, about 90% being singletons. The specimen sequenced was PBMCs or T cells enriched from blood (not recorded which). The origin of the receptors is a young woman who had recovered from COVID-19.

The gene calls are TRBV24-1 and TRBJ2-1; 7 bases line up with TRBD1. Germline loops: CDR1 KGHDR, CDR2 SFDVKD. J gave up 9 bases and V 2 bases, and 9 bases lay outside the gene matches. The CDR3 contains 15 residues. CDR3 in DNA: TGTGCCACCAGTGATTCACTGAGACAGGGAACTGAGCAGTTCTTC. Translating it yields CATSDSLRQGTEQFF.

The gene calls are TRBV27 and TRBJ2-3; 7 bases line up with TRBD2. CDR3 length: 16 residues. Germline V CDR1 and CDR2: MNHEY, SMNVEV (reference sequence). J lost 0 bases, V lost 5 bases, and 8 bases had no gene match. The CDR3 reads CASSDLRGDSTDTQYF. Written as DNA, the CDR3 is TGTGCCAGCAGTGACCTCCGGGGGGACAGCACAGATACGCAGTATTTT.

The rearrangement joins TRBV5-1 to TRBJ1-1; 9 bases agree with TRBD1. V shed 1 base and J 4 bases; nucleotides not matched to a gene: 5. The CDR3 is 15 amino acids. Germline-derived CDR1 and CDR2 are SGHRS and YFSETQ. The CDR3 loop reads CASSLTGQGSTEAFF. CDR3 nucleotide sequence: TGCGCCAGCAGCTTGACGGGACAGGGATCCACTGAAGCTTTCTTT. Supplemented by reference TRBV5-1 and TRBJ1-1, the full variable domain reads KAGVTQTPRYLIKTRGQQVTLSCSPISGHRSVSWYQQTPGQGLQFLFEYFSETQRNKGNFPGRFSGRQFSNSRSEMNVSTLELGDSALYLCASSLTGQGSTEAFFGQGTRLTVV.

The chain carries TRBV2 and TRBJ2-7; possibly TRBD2 for D (8 bases). CDR1 and CDR2 (germline): SNHLY, FYNNEI. The CDR3 is 14 amino acids. V lost 8 bases, J lost 6 bases, and 20 bases lay in between. CDR3 coding DNA: TGTGCCAGCCGGGAGGGACAGTTCGCTACCGAGCAGTACTTC. Amino acids: CASREGQFATEQYF.

This chain joins TRBV2 and TRBJ2-3, with 11 nucleotides matching TRBD2. The CDR3 has 16 residues. V was pared by 4 bases and J by 6 bases, with 9 bases of the junction left unmatched. The germline CDR1 and CDR2 sequences are SNHLY and FYNNEI. The DNA of the CDR3 is TGTGCCAGCAGTGGCATTAGCGGGGGGGCCGGGGATACGCAGTATTTT. This translates into CASSGISGGAGDTQYF.

V and J are TRBV28 and TRBJ1-5; D not certain. This CDR3 spans 13 amino acids. With 6 bases removed from V and 7 bases from J, the gap between germline ends came to 13 bases. Germline CDR1 is MDHEN and CDR2 is SYDVKM. The chain's CDR3 is CASRIGLQQPQHF. The CDR3 bases are TGTGCCAGCAGAATCGGGTTGCAACAGCCCCAGCATTTT.

This clone was seen once. CDR3 coding DNA: TGTGCCAGTACCCCGACAGTGACAGCCAAAAACATTCAGTACTTC. Residues: CASTPTVTAKNIQYF. The V call is TRBV19, the J call TRBJ2-4; D perhaps matches TRBD1 (5 bases). Trimming pared 7 bases from V and 0 bases from J, leaving 13 bases between. CDR3 length equals 15 residues. Per germline, CDR1 LNHDA and CDR2 SQIVND (reference sequence).

The chain couples TRBV27 to TRBJ1-5, with D possibly matching TRBD1 (6 bases). Germline CDR1 MNHEY, CDR2 SMNVEV (reference sequence). CDR3 length: 13 residues. V lost 6 bases to trimming and J lost 2 bases, with 8 bases between them. CDR3 sequence reads: CASRQGGNQPQHF. CDR3 DNA sequence: TGTGCCAGCAGACAGGGCGGCAATCAGCCCCAGCATTTT.